Shown below are 2 T cell receptor beta chains from a single sample sequenced in a study of T cells in Graves' hyperthyroidism and ophthalmopathy. Authors of the study amplified TCR beta CDR3 regions from RNA transcripts. The HTBI primer set drove a first-round RT-PCR of the TCR CDR3. TCRdb ran MiXCR on the multiplex PCR reads and lists one entry per CDR3 protein. Of about 580,000 distinct CDR3 sequences in the sample, about half were seen once. Material for sequencing was peripheral blood or thyroid tissue (not recorded which). The receptors here all came from a woman younger than 30 with Graves' hyperthyroidism.

This clonotype was observed many times. This chain links TRBV27 with TRBJ1-2; 9 nucleotides match TRBD1. V trimming: 4 bases; J trimming: 7 bases; junction bases outside the gene matches: 4. The CDR3 has 13 residues. The germline CDR1 and CDR2 sequences are MNHEY and SMNVEV (reference sequence). As DNA, the CDR3 is TGTGCCAGCAGTTACGACAGGGGGTTTGGCTACACCTTC. This sequence encodes CASSYDRGFGYTF.

The table lists this clonotype with many counts. V gene TRBV29-1 combines with J gene TRBJ1-1; 8 bases line up with TRBD1. The V and J ends lost 6 bases and 3 bases, in that order; junction bases with no gene match: 9. The CDR3 runs 14 residues. Germline V lookup: CDR1 SQVTM, CDR2 ANQGSEA. This chain's CDR3 is CSVVRTGWDTEAFF. CDR3 sequence (DNA): TGCAGCGTGGTCAGGACAGGGTGGGACACTGAAGCTTTCTTT.